This TCR beta chain was profiled in a study of cytomegalovirus exposure and HLA in healthy donors. In the PCR, 60 Vbeta and 13 Jbeta primers were used. Repertoires were generated with immunoSEQ multiplex PCR, while TCRdb's copy carries only in-frame clones and drops some. Among about 160,000 clones listed, around 80% were seen once. Germline loops: CDR1 KGHSH, CDR2 LQKENI. This CDR3 has 14 residues. With 3 bases removed from V and 1 base from J, the gap between germline ends came to 6 bases. The specimen sequenced was PBMCs. The receptor's source is a young woman in good health and CMV-seronegative. This chain links TRBV18 with TRBJ2-2, with D hard to call. The CDR3 coding sequence is TGTGCCAGCTCACCTGAGGTGAACACCGGGGAGCTGTTTTTT. Its translation is CASSPEVNTGELFF.